This record covers a single T cell receptor (beta chain). Its antigen remains unknown. After re-calling the 5' RACE reads, TCRdb lists one entry per CDR3 protein, DNA absent. This sample's table reports over 350,000 distinct CDR3 sequences. CDR1 KGHDR and CDR2 SFDVKD come from the germline V gene. This CDR3 is 11 amino acids long. This specimen belongs to a study of monozygotic twins with inflammatory bowel disease. General study findings and limits: For IBD patients, clonotypes shared with others were fewer than for healthy twins, especially with disease activity.

The sequenced sample was blood. This receptor was identified in a human donor with ulcerative colitis or Crohn's disease, or a healthy co-twin of an affected twin (not recorded which). V usage is TRBV24-1 and J usage is TRBJ1-6. CDR3 region: CAINVDSPLHF.